A selection of T cell receptor beta chains follows, all from one sample in a study of PD-1 blockade in classical Hodgkin lymphoma. Generated by immunoSEQ multiplex PCR, the TCRdb table keeps only in-frame clones and is missing some. This table has 35,000 to 40,000 clones, 88% appearing once. Sequencing was performed on peripheral blood mononuclear cells (PBMCs), taken before the second cycle of nivolumab. Receptors originate from a human donor with classical Hodgkin lymphoma. Each CDR3 is given with its conserved first and last residue. Each record gives: J gene, V gene, D gene, CDR3 length, clone size, CDR3 protein, CDR3 DNA. A D gene is named only where the DNA matches it firmly. A row's size may be missing; if present it is once, few, many or a size class.

TRBJ2-5 | TRBV6-1 | TRBD1 | 13 | . | CASRGQGKETQYF | TGTGCCAGCAGGGGACAGGGGAAAGAGACCCAGTACTTC
TRBJ1-1 | TRBV4-1 | . | 16 | . | CASSQDNGWGAGEAFF | TGCGCCAGCAGCCAAGATAATGGTTGGGGGGCAGGTGAAGCTTTCTTT
TRBJ2-3 | TRBV23-1 | TRBD2 | 19 | . | CASSQSAGTSGPSTDTQYF | TGCGCCAGCAGTCAATCGGCTGGGACTAGCGGACCTAGCACAGATACGCAGTATTTT
TRBJ1-3 | TRBV28 | TRBD1 | 16 | . | CASSAPGQGRGNTIYF | TGTGCCAGCAGTGCTCCGGGACAGGGGAGGGGAAACACCATATATTTT
TRBJ2-1 | TRBV7-3 | TRBD2 | 16 | once | CASSLLAVSSYNEQFF | TGTGCCAGCAGCCTACTAGCGGTAAGCTCCTACAATGAGCAGTTCTTC
TRBJ2-7 | TRBV2 | . | 12 | once | CASKGDSYEQYF | TGTGCCAGCAAAGGGGACTCCTACGAGCAGTACTTC
TRBJ2-7 | TRBV11-3 | . | 15 | . | CASSLGRTSNYEQYF | TGTGCCAGCAGCTTAGGGCGGACATCCAACTACGAGCAGTACTTC
TRBJ2-7 | TRBV5-4 | TRBD1 | 12 | . | CASSRDRARWYF | TGTGCCAGCAGTCGAGACAGGGCTCGGTGGTACTTC
TRBJ2-5 | TRBV10-3 | . | 15 | . | CAISGSRGSQETQYF | TGTGCCATCAGTGGCTCCAGGGGTTCGCAAGAGACCCAGTACTTC
TRBJ1-1 | TRBV6-1 | . | 14 | . | CASSEPPRRTEAFF | TGTGCCAGCAGTGAACCCCCAAGACGGACTGAAGCTTTCTTT
TRBJ1-5 | TRBV19 | . | 14 | . | CASSIMSGHQPQHF | TGTGCCAGTAGTATAATGTCAGGGCATCAGCCCCAGCATTTT
TRBJ1-2 | TRBV2 | . | 13 | . | CASSEEPNYGYTF | TGTGCCAGCAGTGAAGAACCCAACTATGGCTACACCTTC
TRBJ2-7 | TRBV30 | TRBD1 | 15 | . | CAWTGQGAIRDEQYF | TGTGCCTGGACGGGACAGGGGGCGATCAGAGACGAGCAGTACTTC
TRBJ1-5 | TRBV18 | . | 14 | . | CASSPQNSNQPQHF | TGTGCCAGCTCACCCCAAAATAGCAATCAGCCCCAGCATTTT
TRBJ2-1 | TRBV27 | TRBD1 | 18 | . | CASSLYPPQGAMGNEQFF | TGTGCCAGCAGTTTATACCCCCCACAGGGGGCAATGGGAAATGAGCAGTTCTTC
TRBJ2-3 | TRBV30 | . | 16 | . | CAWRVGQLHHTDTQYF | TGTGCCTGGAGGGTCGGACAGTTACACCACACAGATACGCAGTATTTT
TRBJ2-1 | TRBV9 | TRBD2 | 15 | . | CASSVGTSGYNEQFF | TGTGCCAGCAGCGTCGGGACTAGCGGTTACAATGAGCAGTTCTTC
TRBJ2-3 | TRBV7-9 | . | 12 | . | CAFSPSTDTQYF | TGTGCCTTTAGCCCTAGCACAGATACGCAGTATTTT
TRBJ1-1 | TRBV29-1 | TRBD1 | 18 | . | CSLLTTPDTGGKGAEAFF | TGCAGCCTTCTTACAACTCCGGACACAGGGGGCAAGGGCGCTGAAGCTTTCTTT
TRBJ2-5 | TRBV7-2 | . | 13 | . | CASSYRTQETQYF | TGTGCCAGCAGTTACAGGACGCAAGAGACCCAGTACTTC
TRBJ2-1 | TRBV2 | TRBD2 | 15 | once | CASSEASGSSNEQFF | TGTGCCAGCAGTGAAGCTAGCGGGAGTAGTAATGAGCAGTTCTTC
TRBJ2-3 | TRBV5-1 | . | 16 | . | CASTDGVLGSTDTQYF | TGCGCCAGCACCGACGGAGTTCTAGGTAGCACAGATACGCAGTATTTT
TRBJ1-3 | TRBV28 | TRBD1 | 15 | . | CASSLRDRDGNTIYF | TGTGCCAGCAGTTTACGTGACAGGGACGGAAACACCATATATTTT
TRBJ2-1 | TRBV19 | TRBD2 | 14 | . | CASRLLAGNNEQFF | TGTGCCAGTAGGCTGCTAGCGGGGAACAATGAGCAGTTCTTC
TRBJ2-1 | TRBV6-1 | . | 13 | . | CDTRDPSYNEQFF | TGTGACACACGGGACCCATCCTACAATGAGCAGTTCTTC
TRBJ1-5 | TRBV15 | TRBD1 | 15 | . | CATSSGTGDNQPQHF | TGTGCCACCAGCAGTGGGACAGGGGACAATCAGCCCCAGCATTTT
TRBJ2-2 | TRBV7-6 | TRBD2 | 16 | . | CASSYPTSGNAGELFF | TGTGCCAGCAGCTACCCGACTAGCGGGAACGCCGGGGAGCTGTTTTTT
TRBJ2-2 | TRBV16 | . | 12 | . | CASGLYTGELFF | TGTGCCAGCGGCCTATACACCGGGGAGCTGTTTTTT
TRBJ2-3 | TRBV4-1 | . | 15 | once | CASSQEKAPSDTQYF | TGCGCCAGCAGCCAAGAGAAGGCCCCGTCAGATACGCAGTATTTT
TRBJ2-3 | TRBV4-1 | . | 15 | . | CASSQDFEGADTQYF | TGCGCCAGCAGCCAAGATTTTGAAGGGGCAGATACGCAGTATTTT
TRBJ2-7 | TRBV7-3 | . | 15 | once | CASSLHAGGSYEQYF | TGTGCCAGCAGCCTCCACGCCGGGGGCTCCTACGAGCAGTACTTC
TRBJ2-2 | TRBV6-4 | . | 13 | . | CASSGQNTGELFF | TGTGCCAGCAGCGGACAGAACACCGGGGAGCTGTTTTTT
TRBJ2-1 | TRBV5-1 | . | 14 | . | CASSLWQNYNEQFF | TGCGCCAGCAGCTTATGGCAGAACTACAATGAGCAGTTCTTC
TRBJ2-3 | TRBV6-6 | . | 15 | . | CASSRGAASTDTQYF | TGTGCCAGCAGCCGGGGGGCAGCTAGCACAGATACGCAGTATTTT
TRBJ2-4 | TRBV18 | . | 15 | . | CASSLSYVAENIQYF | TGTGCCAGCTCACTGAGTTACGTGGCAGAAAACATTCAGTACTTC